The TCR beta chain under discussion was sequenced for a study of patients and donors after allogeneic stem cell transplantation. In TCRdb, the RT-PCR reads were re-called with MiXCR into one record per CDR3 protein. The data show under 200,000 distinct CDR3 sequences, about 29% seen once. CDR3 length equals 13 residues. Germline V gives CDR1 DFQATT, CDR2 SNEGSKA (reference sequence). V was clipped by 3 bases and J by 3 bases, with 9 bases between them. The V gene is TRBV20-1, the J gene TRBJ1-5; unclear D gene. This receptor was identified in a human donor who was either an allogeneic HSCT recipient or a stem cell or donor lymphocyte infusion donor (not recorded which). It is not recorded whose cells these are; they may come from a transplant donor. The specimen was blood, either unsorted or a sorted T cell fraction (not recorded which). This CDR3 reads CSASGPNNQPQHF. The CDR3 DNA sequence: TGCAGTGCTAGTGGCCCCAACAATCAGCCCCAGCATTTT.